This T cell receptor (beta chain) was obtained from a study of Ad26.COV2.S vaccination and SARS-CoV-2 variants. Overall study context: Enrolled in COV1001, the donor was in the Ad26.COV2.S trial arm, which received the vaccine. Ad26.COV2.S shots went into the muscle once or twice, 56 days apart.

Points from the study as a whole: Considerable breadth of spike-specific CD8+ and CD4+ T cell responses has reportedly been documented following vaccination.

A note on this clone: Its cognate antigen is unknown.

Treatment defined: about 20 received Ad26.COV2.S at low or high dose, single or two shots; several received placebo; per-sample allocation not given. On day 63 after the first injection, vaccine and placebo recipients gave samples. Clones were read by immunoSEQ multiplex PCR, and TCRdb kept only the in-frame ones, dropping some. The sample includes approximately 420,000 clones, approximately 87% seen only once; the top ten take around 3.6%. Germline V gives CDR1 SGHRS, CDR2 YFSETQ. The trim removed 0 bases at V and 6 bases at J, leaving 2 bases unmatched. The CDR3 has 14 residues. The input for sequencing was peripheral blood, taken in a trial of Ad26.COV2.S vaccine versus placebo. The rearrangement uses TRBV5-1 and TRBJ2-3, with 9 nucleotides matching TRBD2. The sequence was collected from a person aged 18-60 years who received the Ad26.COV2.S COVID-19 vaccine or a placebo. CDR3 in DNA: TGCGCCAGCAGCTTGGGGCTAGCGGGGGATACGCAGTATTTT. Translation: CASSLGLAGDTQYF. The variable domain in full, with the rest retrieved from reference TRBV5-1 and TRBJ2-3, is KAGVTQTPRYLIKTRGQQVTLSCSPISGHRSVSWYQQTPGQGLQFLFEYFSETQRNKGNFPGRFSGRQFSNSRSEMNVSTLELGDSALYLCASSLGLAGDTQYFGPGTRLTVL.